The clone carrying this TCR beta chain was observed a handful of times. Its antigen is as yet unknown. The isolated RNA, all of it, was reverse transcribed, so expressed TCRB transcripts were what got sequenced. Clones were sequenced by immunoSEQ multiplex PCR, and TCRdb holds only the in-frame ones, with some missing. This sample yields 600,000 to 700,000 clones, of which around 15% are seen a single time; 0.02% to 0.025% belongs to the top ten. This entry belongs to a study of beta chain features in type 1 diabetes. The V gene lost 4 bases and the J gene lost 1 base, with 8 bases spanning the gap. CDR1 MDHEN and CDR2 SYDVKM come from the germline V gene. The CDR3 has 15 amino acids. Isolation of CD4+ naive, central memory, regulatory and stem cell-like memory cells was achieved by sorting via CD45RO/CCR7/CD25/CD127/CD95/CD27. Findings and limits, study-wide: Type 1 diabetes patients had moderately but significantly shorter TCRB CDR3s in all four CD4+ subsets. Resolution of whether HLA type affects TCRB rearrangement was not achieved here. Reduced insertions and increased deletions marked VDJ junctions in type 1 diabetes patients. Amplification by PCR could prefer shorter templates, with the same effect in patients and controls.

The sample was naive CD4+ T cells from blood. This clonotype was obtained from a man aged 18 to 29 with type 1 diabetes. The V gene is TRBV28, the J gene TRBJ2-6; D ambiguous. Written as DNA, the CDR3 is TGTGCCAGCAGTTCCCACGGGTCTGGGGCCAACGTCCTGACTTTC. Residues: CASSSHGSGANVLTF.